This TCR beta chain appears in the sequencing data of a study of beta chain features in type 1 diabetes. General observations from the study: Shorter TCRB CDR3s, moderately but significantly so, were found in Type 1 diabetes patients in all four CD4+ subsets. There was a possibility that cDNA sequencing over-represented cells with high TCR expression.

Per donor, one heparinised blood draw averaged around 120 mL. A CD45RO/CCR7/CD25/CD127/CD95/CD27 panel sorted naive, central memory, regulatory and stem cell-like memory CD4+ cells. The study reverse transcribed the entire isolated RNA, so it sequenced expressed TCRB transcripts. Using immunoSEQ multiplex PCR, the repertoire was profiled, and TCRdb retains in-frame clones only, with some absent. The profile shows around 340,000 clones, 7% to 10% of them singletons. This clone has at least ten counts. No antigen is known for it. Distinct nucleotide sequences in the sample also encode this CDR3. The CDR3 spans 13 residues. Germline V gene sequence: CDR1 SGHTA, CDR2 FQGNSA. V gave up 3 bases and J gave up 5 bases, with 8 bases separating them.

V and J are TRBV7-2 and TRBJ2-1; D is ambiguous. The TCR originated in a man younger than 40 with type 1 diabetes. The sample was central memory CD4+ T cells from blood. The CDR3 nucleotides read TGTGCCAGCAGCTTTTACATCGACAATGAGCAGTTCTTC. Residues: CASSFYIDNEQFF.